Each of the 10 T cell receptor beta chains below was sequenced from the same sample in a study of T-cell reconstitution after alpha-beta-depleted transplantation in children. Using unique molecular identifiers, the investigators prepared the TCRbeta library. Via MiXCR, TCRdb re-called the PCR reads, giving one row per CDR3 protein. In the table there are 300,000 to 400,000 distinct CDR3 sequences, 16% of which are singletons. Sequences were derived from PBMCs, mostly from graft donor cells, sampled 360 days after TCRalphabeta/CD19-depleted stem cell transplant. The receptor set was obtained from a male patient aged 2 to 9 who had a stem cell transplant for acute lymphoblastic leukemia, so the T cells may come from the graft donor.

This rearrangement joins TRBV7-8 to TRBJ1-5, with TRBD1 matching over 8 bases. CDR3 length equals 17 residues. The germline V gene encodes CDR1 SGHVS and CDR2 FQNEAQ. The V gene end was trimmed by 1 base and the J gene end by 3 bases; junction bases not matched to a gene: 8. CDR3 nucleotide sequence: TGTGCCAGCAGCTTAGTGCCCAGGGGGCCGGCCAATCAGCCCCAGCATTTT. Its protein product is CASSLVPRGPANQPQHF.

The chain couples TRBV4-3 to TRBJ1-1; unclear D gene. CDR3 length: 13 amino acids. Germline assignment: CDR1 LGHNA and CDR2 YSLEER. Trimming shortened V by 1 base and J by 7 bases, and 10 bases separated the two germline ends. The CDR3 nucleotides read TGCGCCAGCAGCCAAGCTCTCTGGGGTGAAGCTTTCTTT. It encodes CASSQALWGEAFF.

This clonotype was seen a few times. The chain joins TRBV6-1 to TRBJ1-1; the D gene is possibly TRBD1 (5 bases). V lost 6 bases to trimming and J lost 5 bases, with 16 bases between them. This CDR3 has 14 amino acids. Germline V lookup: CDR1 MNHNS, CDR2 SASEGT. The CDR3 sequence is CASRRRGVGTEAFF. The CDR3 DNA sequence: TGTGCCAGCAGACGCCGGGGGGTGGGAACTGAAGCTTTCTTT.

CDR3 loop: CATSRARKMKGTDTQYF. DNA for the CDR3: TGTGCCACCAGCAGAGCTCGGAAGATGAAGGGGACAGATACGCAGTATTTT. The chain recombines TRBV15 with TRBJ2-3, with D perhaps TRBD1 (5 bases). Germline loops: CDR1 LNHNV, CDR2 YYDKDF (reference sequence). V was cut by 1 base and J by 3 bases, with 17 bases left in between. This CDR3 region has 17 residues.

The V gene is TRBV20-1, the J gene TRBJ2-2; TRBD2 matches 10 bases. The CDR3 runs to 14 residues. Unmatched junction bases numbered 5, after V lost 6 bases and J lost 4 bases. Germline V gene lookup returns CDR1 DFQATT and CDR2 SNEGSKA (reference sequence). The CDR3 here is CSAPLAGVTGELFF. In DNA, the CDR3 is TGCAGTGCCCCCCTAGCGGGGGTCACCGGGGAGCTGTTTTTT.

The chain uses TRBV11-2 and TRBJ2-7; D remains ambiguous. CDR3 length equals 13 residues. CDR1 is SGHAT and CDR2 is FQNNGV in the germline V gene. The V and J ends lost 6 bases and 3 bases respectively, with 12 bases between them. As DNA, the CDR3 is TGTGCCAGCAGAACCAAGCCCCTCTACGAGCAGTACTTC. Its translation is CASRTKPLYEQYF.

CDR3 DNA: TGCAGTGCTAGAGATTGGGACCGTAGCCGACACTCCTACAATGAGCAGTTCTTC. Protein sequence: CSARDWDRSRHSYNEQFF. The V and J genes are TRBV20-1 and TRBJ2-1, with D perhaps matching TRBD1 or TRBD2 (5 bases each). Germline V CDR1 and CDR2: DFQATT, SNEGSKA (reference sequence). The CDR3 covers 18 residues. The V and J ends lost 0 bases and 0 bases respectively, with 18 bases between them.

For this clonotype: A much larger clone lies a single base off, so this may be a read error. The chain is built from TRBV20-1 and TRBJ1-1, with unresolved D. The CDR3 totals 12 residues. CDR1 is DFQATT and CDR2 is SNEGSKA in the germline V gene (reference sequence). Trimming cost V 3 bases and J 4 bases, with 9 bases left between them. The CDR3 is CSASYQATEAFF. CDR3 nucleotide sequence: TGCAGTGCTAGTTACCAGGCCACTGAAGCTTTCTTT.

This clonotype was observed a few times. The chain is built from TRBV24-1 and TRBJ2-3; unclear D gene. The germline V gene encodes CDR1 KGHDR and CDR2 SFDVKD. The CDR3 sequence is 12 residues long. Trimming removed 1 base from V and 9 bases from J, with 7 bases in between. The CDR3 loop is CATSDFQQTQYF. CDR3 in DNA: TGTGCCACCAGTGATTTCCAGCAAACGCAGTATTTT.

This chain's CDR3 is CASSRPGDFPTVAKNIQYF. DNA of the CDR3: TGTGCCAGCAGTCGCCCGGGTGATTTTCCAACCGTCGCCAAAAACATTCAGTACTTC. V usage is TRBV6-4 and J usage is TRBJ2-4; D gene uncertain. The CDR3 spans 19 residues. The germline CDR1 and CDR2 sequences are MRHNA and SNTAGT. Trimming left V 5 bases short and J 1 base short, with 24 bases between.